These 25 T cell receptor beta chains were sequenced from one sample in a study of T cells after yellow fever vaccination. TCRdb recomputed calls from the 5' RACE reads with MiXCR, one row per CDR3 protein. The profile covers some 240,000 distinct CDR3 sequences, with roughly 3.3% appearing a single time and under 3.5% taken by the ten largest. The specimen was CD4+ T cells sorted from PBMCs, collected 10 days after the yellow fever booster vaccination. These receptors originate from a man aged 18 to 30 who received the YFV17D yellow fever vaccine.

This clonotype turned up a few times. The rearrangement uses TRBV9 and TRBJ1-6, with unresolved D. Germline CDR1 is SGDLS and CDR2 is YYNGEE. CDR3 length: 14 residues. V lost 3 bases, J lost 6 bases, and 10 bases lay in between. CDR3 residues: CASSGRPINSPLHF. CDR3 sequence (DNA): TGTGCCAGCAGCGGGAGACCGATTAATTCACCCCTCCACTTT. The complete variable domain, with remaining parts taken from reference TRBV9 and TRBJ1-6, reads DSGVTQTPKHLITATGQRVTLRCSPRSGDLSVYWYQQSLDQGLQFLIQYYNGEERAKGNILERFSAQQFPDLHSELNLSSLELGDSALYFCASSGRPINSPLHFGNGTRLTVT.

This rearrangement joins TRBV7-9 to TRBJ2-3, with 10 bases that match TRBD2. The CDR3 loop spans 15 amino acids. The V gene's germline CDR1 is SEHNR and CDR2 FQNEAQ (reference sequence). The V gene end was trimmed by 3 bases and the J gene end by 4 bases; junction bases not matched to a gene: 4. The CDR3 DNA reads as TGTGCCAGCAGCTTGCAGCGGGGGGGCGCAGATACGCAGTATTTT. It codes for CASSLQRGGADTQYF.

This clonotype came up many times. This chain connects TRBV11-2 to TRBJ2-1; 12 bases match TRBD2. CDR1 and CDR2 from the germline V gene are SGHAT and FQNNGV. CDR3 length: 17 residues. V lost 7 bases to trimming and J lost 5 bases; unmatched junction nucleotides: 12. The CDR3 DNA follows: TGTGCCAGCACCCGAGGGCTAGCGGGGGGGCTCCACAATGAGCAGTTCTTC. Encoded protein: CASTRGLAGGLHNEQFF. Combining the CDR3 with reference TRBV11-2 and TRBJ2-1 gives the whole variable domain EAGVAQSPRYKIIEKRQSVAFWCNPISGHATLYWYQQILGQGPKLLIQFQNNGVVDDSQLPKDRFSAERLKGVDSTLKIQPAKLEDSAVYLCASTRGLAGGLHNEQFFGPGTRLTVL.

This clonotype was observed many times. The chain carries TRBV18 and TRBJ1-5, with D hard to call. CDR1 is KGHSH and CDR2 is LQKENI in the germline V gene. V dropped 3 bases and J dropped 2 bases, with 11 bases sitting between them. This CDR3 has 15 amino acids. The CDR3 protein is CASSPAREGNQPQHF. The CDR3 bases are TGTGCCAGCTCACCTGCCCGGGAAGGCAATCAGCCCCAGCATTTT.

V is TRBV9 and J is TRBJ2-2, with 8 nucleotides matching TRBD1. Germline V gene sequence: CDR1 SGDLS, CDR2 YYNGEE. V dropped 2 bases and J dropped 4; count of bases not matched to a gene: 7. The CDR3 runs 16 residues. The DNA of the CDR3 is TGTGCCAGCAGCGTCGTCCAGGGGGCTGGCACCGGGGAGCTGTTTTTT. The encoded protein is CASSVVQGAGTGELFF.

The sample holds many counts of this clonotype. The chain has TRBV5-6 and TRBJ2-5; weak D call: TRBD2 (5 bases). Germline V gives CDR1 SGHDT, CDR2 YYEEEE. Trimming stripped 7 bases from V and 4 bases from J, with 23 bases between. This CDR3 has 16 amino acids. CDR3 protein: CASASKVSSGLETQYF. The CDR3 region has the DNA TGTGCCAGCGCTTCGAAGGTATCCAGCGGACTAGAGACCCAGTACTTC.

The CDR3 protein is CASRAPGQGEEQYF. CDR3 DNA sequence: TGTGCCAGTCGTGCCCCGGGACAGGGCGAAGAGCAGTACTTC. This chain links TRBV19 with TRBJ2-7; 9 bases align to TRBD1. Germline V CDR1 and CDR2: LNHDA, SQIVND (reference sequence). The CDR3 consists of 14 residues. The junction had 12 bases not matched to a gene; V was cut back by 8 bases and J by 7 bases. Complete variable domain (other parts from reference TRBV19 and TRBJ2-7): DGGITQSPKYLFRKEGQNVTLSCEQNLNHDAMYWYRQDPGQGLRLIYYSQIVNDFQKGDIAEGYSVSREKKESFPLTVTSAQKNPTAFYLCASRAPGQGEEQYFGPGTRLTVT.

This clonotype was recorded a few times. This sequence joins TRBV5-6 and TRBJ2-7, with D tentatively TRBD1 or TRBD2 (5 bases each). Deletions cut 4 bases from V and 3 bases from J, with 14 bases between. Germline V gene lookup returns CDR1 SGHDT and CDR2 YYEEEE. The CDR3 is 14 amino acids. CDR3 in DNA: TGTGCCAGCAGCCTCCCGGGACGACGCTACGAGCAGTACGTC. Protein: CASSLPGRRYEQYV.

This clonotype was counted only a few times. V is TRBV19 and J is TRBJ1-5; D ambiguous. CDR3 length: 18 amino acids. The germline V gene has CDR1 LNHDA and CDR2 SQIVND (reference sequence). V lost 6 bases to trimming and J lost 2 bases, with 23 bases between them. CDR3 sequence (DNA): TGTGCCAGTAGGGACCGAATGTGGGCAGGTGGTGGCAATCAGCCCCAGCATTTT. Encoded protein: CASRDRMWAGGGNQPQHF.

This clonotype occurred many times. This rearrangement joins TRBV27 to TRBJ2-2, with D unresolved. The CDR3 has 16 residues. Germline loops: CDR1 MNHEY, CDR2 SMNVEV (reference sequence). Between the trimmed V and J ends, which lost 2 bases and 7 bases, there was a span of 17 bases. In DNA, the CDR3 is TGTGCCAGCAGTTTAGCCCGGGCCCCCCGCGGCGGGGAGCTGTTTTTT. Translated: CASSLARAPRGGELFF.

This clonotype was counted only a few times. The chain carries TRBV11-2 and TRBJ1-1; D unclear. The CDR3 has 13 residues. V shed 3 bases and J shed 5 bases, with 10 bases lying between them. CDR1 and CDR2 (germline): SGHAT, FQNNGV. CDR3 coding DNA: TGTGCCAGCAGCTTCGGGGTTCAGACTGAAGCTTTCTTT. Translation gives CASSFGVQTEAFF.

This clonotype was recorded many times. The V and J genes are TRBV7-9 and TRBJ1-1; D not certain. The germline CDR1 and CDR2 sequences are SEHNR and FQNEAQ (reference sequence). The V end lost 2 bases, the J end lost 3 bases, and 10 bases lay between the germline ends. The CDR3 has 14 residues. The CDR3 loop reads CASSLRREDTEAFF. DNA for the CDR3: TGTGCCAGCAGCTTACGGAGGGAGGACACTGAAGCTTTCTTT.

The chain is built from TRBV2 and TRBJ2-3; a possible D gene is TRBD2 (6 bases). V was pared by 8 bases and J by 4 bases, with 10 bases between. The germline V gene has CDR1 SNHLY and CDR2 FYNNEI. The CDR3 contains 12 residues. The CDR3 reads CASDLAADTQYF. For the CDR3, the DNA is TGTGCCAGCGACTTAGCGGCAGATACGCAGTATTTT.

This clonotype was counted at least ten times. CDR3 protein: CASSEGTNEKLFF. The CDR3 region has the DNA TGTGCCAGCAGTGAGGGAACTAATGAAAAACTGTTTTTT. The chain carries TRBV12-3 or TRBV12-4 and TRBJ1-4; D uncertain. The CDR3 covers 13 residues. V was clipped by 5 bases and J by 1 base, with 5 bases between them.

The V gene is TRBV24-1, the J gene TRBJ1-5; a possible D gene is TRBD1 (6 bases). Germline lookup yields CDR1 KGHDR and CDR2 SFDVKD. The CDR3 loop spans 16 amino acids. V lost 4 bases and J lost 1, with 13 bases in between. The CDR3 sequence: CATSEGGGGSNQPQHF. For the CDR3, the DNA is TGTGCCACCAGTGAAGGGGGGGGTGGCAGCAATCAGCCCCAGCATTTT.

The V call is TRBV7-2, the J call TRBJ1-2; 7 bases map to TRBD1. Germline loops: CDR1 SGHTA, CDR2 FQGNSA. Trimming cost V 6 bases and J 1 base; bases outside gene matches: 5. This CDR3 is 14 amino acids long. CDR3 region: CASRRGDSNYGYTF. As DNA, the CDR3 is TGTGCCAGCAGGCGGGGGGACAGTAACTATGGCTACACCTTC.

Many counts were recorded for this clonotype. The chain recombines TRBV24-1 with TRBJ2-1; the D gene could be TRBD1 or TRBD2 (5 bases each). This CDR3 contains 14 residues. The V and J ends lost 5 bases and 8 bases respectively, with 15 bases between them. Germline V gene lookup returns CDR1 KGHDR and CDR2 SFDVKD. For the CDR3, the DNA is TGTGCCACCAGTGCCGGGACGGCGTGGGATGAGCAGTTCTTC. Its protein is CATSAGTAWDEQFF.

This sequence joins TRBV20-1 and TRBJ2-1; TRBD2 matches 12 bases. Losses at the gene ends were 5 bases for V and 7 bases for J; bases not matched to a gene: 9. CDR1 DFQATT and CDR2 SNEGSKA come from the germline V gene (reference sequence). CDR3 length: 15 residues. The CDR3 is CSAEPTSGGGNEQFF. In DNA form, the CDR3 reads TGCAGTGCTGAACCGACTAGCGGGGGAGGTAATGAGCAGTTCTTC.

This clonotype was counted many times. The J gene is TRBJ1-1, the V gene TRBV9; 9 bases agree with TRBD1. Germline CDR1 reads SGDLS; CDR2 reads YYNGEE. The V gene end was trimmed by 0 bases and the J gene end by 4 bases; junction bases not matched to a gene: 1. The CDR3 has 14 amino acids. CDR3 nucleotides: TGTGCCAGCAGCGTAGGGGACAGGGTCACTGAAGCTTTCTTT. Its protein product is CASSVGDRVTEAFF. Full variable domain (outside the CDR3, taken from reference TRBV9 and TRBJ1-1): DSGVTQTPKHLITATGQRVTLRCSPRSGDLSVYWYQQSLDQGLQFLIQYYNGEERAKGNILERFSAQQFPDLHSELNLSSLELGDSALYFCASSVGDRVTEAFFGQGTRLTVV.

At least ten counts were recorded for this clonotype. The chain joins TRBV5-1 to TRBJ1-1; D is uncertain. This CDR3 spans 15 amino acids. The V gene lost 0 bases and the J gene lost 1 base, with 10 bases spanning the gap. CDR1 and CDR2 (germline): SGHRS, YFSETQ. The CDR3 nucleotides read TGCGCCAGCAGCTTGGTCCAGCTCCAGAACACTGAAGCTTTCTTT. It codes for CASSLVQLQNTEAFF.

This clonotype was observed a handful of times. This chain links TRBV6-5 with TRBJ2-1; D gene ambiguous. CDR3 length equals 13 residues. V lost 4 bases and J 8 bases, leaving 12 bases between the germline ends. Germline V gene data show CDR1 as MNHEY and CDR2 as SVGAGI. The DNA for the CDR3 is TGTGCCAGCAGTTCCAGTTGGTACGATGAGCAGTTCTTC. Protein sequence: CASSSSWYDEQFF.

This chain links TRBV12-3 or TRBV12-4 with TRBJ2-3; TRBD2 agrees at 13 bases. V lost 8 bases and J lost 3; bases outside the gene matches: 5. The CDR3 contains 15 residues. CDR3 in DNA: TGTGCCAGCCAAAGGACTAGCGGGGGAACAGATACGCAGTATTTT. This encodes CASQRTSGGTDTQYF.

The CDR3, as DNA: TGTGCCAGCAGTTTAACAGGGTTTAATGAAAAACTGTTTTTT. Translating it yields CASSLTGFNEKLFF. V is TRBV27 and J is TRBJ1-4; tentatively, D is TRBD1 (6 bases). The CDR3 is made up of 14 amino acids. The V and J ends lost 2 bases and 4 bases respectively, with 8 bases between them. CDR1 and CDR2 (germline): MNHEY, SMNVEV (reference sequence).

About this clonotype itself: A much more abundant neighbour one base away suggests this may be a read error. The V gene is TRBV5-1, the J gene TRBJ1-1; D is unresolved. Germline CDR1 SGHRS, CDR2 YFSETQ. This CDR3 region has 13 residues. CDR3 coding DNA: TGCGCCAGCAGCCCCGCTCCGGGCACTGACGCTTTCTTT. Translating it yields CASSPAPGTDAFF.

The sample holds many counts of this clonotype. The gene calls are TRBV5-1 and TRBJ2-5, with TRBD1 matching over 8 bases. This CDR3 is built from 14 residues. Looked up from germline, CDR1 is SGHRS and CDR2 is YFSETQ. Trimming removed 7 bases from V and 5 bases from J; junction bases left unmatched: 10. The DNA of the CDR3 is TGCGCCAGCGCCATGGACAGGGCGAGGGAGACCCAGTACTTC. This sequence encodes CASAMDRARETQYF. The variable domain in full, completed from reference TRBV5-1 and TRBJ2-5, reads KAGVTQTPRYLIKTRGQQVTLSCSPISGHRSVSWYQQTPGQGLQFLFEYFSETQRNKGNFPGRFSGRQFSNSRSEMNVSTLELGDSALYLCASAMDRARETQYFGPGTRLLVL.